A single sample is the source of the 11 T cell receptor beta chains below, sequenced in a study of T-cell memory formation after mild COVID-19. TCRdb reprocessed the 5' RACE reads via MiXCR and lists one record per CDR3 protein. The sample has about 270,000 distinct CDR3 sequences; under 20% are singletons. Material for sequencing was PBMCs or a T cell subset sorted from them (not recorded which). These receptors were taken from a man aged 18 to 29 who had mild COVID-19 (a few samples of this study predate the infection). Cell type and time point are not known.

This clonotype was counted only a few times. The V and J genes are TRBV12-3 or TRBV12-4 and TRBJ2-2, with 12 positions matching TRBD2. With 6 bases clipped from V and 12 bases from J, the junction kept 5 bases outside the gene matches. This CDR3 contains 13 residues. The DNA of the CDR3 is TGTGCCAGCAGGCCTAGCGGGGGGGCTCAGCTGTTTTTT. Its protein product is CASRPSGGAQLFF.

This clonotype was observed at least ten times. This sequence joins TRBV7-9 and TRBJ2-1; D gene uncertain. The germline CDR1 and CDR2 sequences are SEHNR and FQNEAQ (reference sequence). The CDR3 consists of 12 residues. V shed 8 bases and J shed 7 bases, with 12 bases lying between them. CDR3 nucleotide sequence: TGTGCCAGCCGCGCAGACCCTAATGAGCAGTTCTTC. Its translation: CASRADPNEQFF.

The chain uses TRBV7-9 and TRBJ1-1, with a tentative D call TRBD1 (6 bases). This CDR3 spans 14 amino acids. CDR1 and CDR2 (germline): SEHNR, FQNEAQ (reference sequence). The V gene lost 3 bases and the J gene lost 7 bases, with 15 bases spanning the gap. CDR3 sequence (DNA): TGTGCCAGCAGCTTGGGCGAGGGGGTAGTTGAAGCTTTCTTT. Protein product: CASSLGEGVVEAFF.

This chain connects TRBV6-6 to TRBJ2-2; D gene unclear. This CDR3 is 11 amino acids long. Germline CDR1 is MNHNY and CDR2 is SVGAGI (reference sequence). The CDR3, as DNA: TGTGCGCTCCGAGTGACCGGGGAGCTGTTTTTT. It specifies CALRVTGELFF.

This clonotype was counted many times. J is TRBJ1-2 and V is TRBV7-3; possible D gene TRBD1, 5 bases. The CDR3 covers 15 residues. CDR1 SGHTA and CDR2 FQGTGA come from the germline V gene. Trimming shortened V by 3 bases and J by 0 bases, and 11 bases separated the two germline ends. CDR3 in DNA: TGTGCCAGCAGCTTGGGGCCAGACTCTAACTATGGCTACACCTTC. This gives the protein CASSLGPDSNYGYTF.

This clonotype was seen more than once but under ten times. V is TRBV5-1 and J is TRBJ1-1, with TRBD1 matching over 8 bases. CDR3 size: 14 residues. V shed 4 bases and J 1 base; nucleotides not matched to a gene: 3. The V gene's germline CDR1 is SGHRS and CDR2 YFSETQ. DNA for the CDR3: TGCGCCAGCAGCCACGGACAGGGGAACACTGAAGCTTTCTTT. It encodes CASSHGQGNTEAFF.

The chain couples TRBV4-1 to TRBJ1-6; 9 bases fit TRBD1. Germline values: CDR1 MGHRA, CDR2 YSYEKL. With V trimmed by 4 bases and J by 0 bases, 10 bases remained unmatched. This CDR3 comprises 19 residues. CDR3 protein: CASSPSGTGRLSYNSPLHF. The DNA for the CDR3 is TGCGCCAGCAGCCCTTCCGGGACAGGGAGGCTCTCCTATAATTCACCCCTCCACTTT.

This clonotype showed up just a few times. In nucleotides, the CDR3 is TGTGCCACCAGCAGAGAGCCTCCTGCGGGGGGGCCCCAGTTCTTC. Amino acids: CATSREPPAGGPQFF. The chain employs TRBV15 and TRBJ2-1; the match to TRBD2 covers 9 bases. Trimming cost V 0 bases and J 13 bases; bases outside gene matches: 10. Germline V gene sequence: CDR1 LNHNV, CDR2 YYDKDF (reference sequence). The CDR3 runs to 15 residues.

This clonotype was recorded a few times. The gene calls are TRBV6-4 and TRBJ2-3, with D unclear. The CDR3 covers 15 residues. The V and J ends lost 4 bases and 2 bases respectively, with 13 bases between them. CDR1 is MRHNA, CDR2 SNTAGT, per germline. The chain's CDR3 is CASSARVEPTDTQYF. DNA of the CDR3: TGTGCCAGCAGTGCCCGAGTGGAGCCCACAGATACGCAGTATTTT.

The gene calls are TRBV27 and TRBJ1-5; unclear D gene. Trimming cost V 4 bases and J 0 bases, with 7 bases left between them. Germline CDR1 reads MNHEY; CDR2 reads SMNVEV (reference sequence). The CDR3 has 14 residues. CDR3 region: CASSSRHSNQPQHF. The CDR3 coding sequence is TGTGCCAGCAGTTCGCGACATAGCAATCAGCCCCAGCATTTT.

The CDR3 spells CAWISISEQYF. The CDR3 DNA sequence: TGTGCCTGGATCTCTATTTCGGAGCAGTACTTC. V and J are TRBV30 and TRBJ2-7; D gene unclear. The ends were cut back, 4 bases at V and 7 bases at J, with 11 bases in the middle. Germline values: CDR1 GTSNPN, CDR2 SVGIG (reference sequence). The CDR3 is made up of 11 amino acids.